This T cell receptor (beta chain) was obtained from a study of blood T cell repertoires in COVID-19. Study summary: The United States, Italy and Spain were the sources of the acute and convalescent COVID-19 samples.

TCRdb keeps only in-frame clones here, not all; method: immunoSEQ multiplex PCR. Here the sample spans roughly 80,000 clones, over 65% being singletons. This TCR was sampled from a woman in her seventies with acute or convalescent COVID-19. Sequenced material: peripheral blood.

This CDR3 reads CASSPRRGRPEAFF. The CDR3 nucleotides read TGTGCCAGCAGTCCGCGGAGGGGAAGGCCTGAAGCTTTCTTT. The genes are TRBV6-5 and TRBJ1-1, with D perhaps TRBD1 (5 bases). The CDR3 sequence is 14 residues long. The germline V gene encodes CDR1 MNHEY and CDR2 SVGAGI. With 5 bases removed from V and 6 bases from J, the gap between germline ends came to 16 bases.